The sequence of this TCR beta chain was determined in a study of shared clonotypes between healthy human individuals. As for this clone: Other nucleotide sequences from this sample produce the same CDR3.

The CDR3 consists of 16 residues. Germline CDR1 reads LNHNV; CDR2 reads YYDKDF (reference sequence). V gave up 0 bases and J gave up 4 bases; unmatched junction bases: 2. Sequencing was performed with immunoSEQ multiplex PCR; in TCRdb, only in-frame clones are kept and a portion is missing. The sample contains 550,000 to 600,000 clones, roughly four fifths of which appear only once. This TCR was recovered from a woman aged 40 to 50 in good health. Some clones in this sample may be carry-over from other donors' samples. The chain has TRBV15 and TRBJ2-1; 11 bases line up with TRBD2. Sequencing was done on a sample of PBMCs. The CDR3 nucleotides are TGTGCCACCAGCAGAGATAGGACTAGCGGGTACAATGAGCAGTTCTTC. Translated: CATSRDRTSGYNEQFF.